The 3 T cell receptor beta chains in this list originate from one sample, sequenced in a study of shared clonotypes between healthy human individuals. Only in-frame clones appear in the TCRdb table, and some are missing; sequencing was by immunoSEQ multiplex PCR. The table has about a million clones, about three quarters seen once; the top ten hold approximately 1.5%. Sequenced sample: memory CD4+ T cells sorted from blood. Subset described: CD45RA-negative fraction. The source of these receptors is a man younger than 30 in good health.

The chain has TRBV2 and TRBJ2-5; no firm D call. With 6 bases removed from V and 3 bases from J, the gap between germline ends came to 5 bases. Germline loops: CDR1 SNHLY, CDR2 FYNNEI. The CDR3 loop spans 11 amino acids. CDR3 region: CASRLEETQYF. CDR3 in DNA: TGTGCCAGCAGGTTGGAAGAGACCCAGTACTTC. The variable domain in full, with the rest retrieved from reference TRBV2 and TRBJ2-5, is EPEVTQTPSHQVTQMGQEVILRCVPISNHLYFYWYRQILGQKVEFLVSFYNNEISEKSEIFDDQFSVERPDGSNFTLKIRSTKLEDSAMYFCASRLEETQYFGPGTRLLVL.

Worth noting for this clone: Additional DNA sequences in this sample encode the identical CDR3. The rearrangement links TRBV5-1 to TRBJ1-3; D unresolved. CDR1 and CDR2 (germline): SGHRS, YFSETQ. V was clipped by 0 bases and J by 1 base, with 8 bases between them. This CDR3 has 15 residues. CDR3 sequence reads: CASSLAGNSGNTIYF. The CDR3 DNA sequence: TGCGCCAGCAGCTTGGCTGGGAATTCTGGAAACACCATATATTTT.

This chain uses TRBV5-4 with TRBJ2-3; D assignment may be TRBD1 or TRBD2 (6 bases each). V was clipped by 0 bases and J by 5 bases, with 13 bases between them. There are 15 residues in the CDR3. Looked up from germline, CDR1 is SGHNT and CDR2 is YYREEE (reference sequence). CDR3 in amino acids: CASSLAVGGGDTQYF. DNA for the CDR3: TGTGCCAGCAGCTTGGCCGTCGGGGGCGGAGATACGCAGTATTTT.